This T cell receptor (beta chain) originates from a study of cytomegalovirus exposure and HLA in healthy donors. It was with 60 Vbeta and 13 Jbeta primers that the PCR ran. Source study methods: Counted up in a later analysis, unique TCR beta chains came to roughly 80 million, with around 12 million shared. The assay was immunoSEQ multiplex PCR, and TCRdb's table has in-frame clones only and misses some. For V, J and clone size, that table is used; D and trimming come from the DNA. The top ten clones hold 2% to 3% of a sample with roughly 290,000 clones, 80% to 90% of them seen once. Germline V gives CDR1 LNHDA, CDR2 SQIVND (reference sequence). This CDR3 has 15 residues. The V gene lost 3 bases and the J gene lost 6 bases, with 17 bases spanning the gap.

V is TRBV19 and J is TRBJ1-1, with no clear D. The material sequenced was PBMCs. The sequence was collected from a woman aged 18-35 years in good health and CMV-seronegative. The CDR3 DNA sequence: TGTGCCAGTAGTATTCCCCGGGGAGTTTATTCTGAAGCTTTCTTT. Protein product: CASSIPRGVYSEAFF.